This is a list of T cell receptor beta chains from one sample in a study of identical twins. TCRdb re-analysed the 5' RACE reads in MiXCR, keeping a single row per CDR3 protein. Of 250,000 or so distinct CDR3 sequences listed, 6.5% to 9% are singletons. This same sample was also part of a study on yellow fever vaccine responses in identical twins.

The specimen sequenced was CD8+ T cells sorted from blood. These TCRs come from a woman under 30 in good health. CDR3s include the opening cysteine and the closing phenylalanine or tryptophan. A D gene is named only where the DNA matches it firmly. The size of a clone is reported for some rows only, either as once, few or many, or as a class for expanded clones.

V: TRBV3-1; length: 14; J: TRBJ2-1; size: few; D: NA; DNA: TGTGCCAGCAGCTTAGACATAGCGGACCCTTTTCAGTTCTTC; CDR3: CASSLDIADPFQFF
V: TRBV27; length: 14; J: TRBJ1-6; size: many; D: NA; DNA: TGTGCCAGCAGTAGTGTGGGGTTTAGGTCACCCCTCCACTTT; CDR3: CASSSVGFRSPLHF
V: TRBV7-2; length: 12; J: TRBJ2-1; size: many; D: NA; DNA: TGTGCCAGCAGCTCGGGTTGCAATGAGCAGTTCTTC; CDR3: CASSSGCNEQFF
V: TRBV11-3; length: 16; J: TRBJ2-1; size: NA; D: TRBD2; DNA: TGTGCCAGCAGCTTGCCTAGCGGGTTCTCCTACAATGAGCAGTTCTTC; CDR3: CASSLPSGFSYNEQFF
V: TRBV5-1; length: 15; J: TRBJ2-1; size: many; D: NA; DNA: TGCGCCAGCAGCCCCCCAGGCGGCTCCTACAATGAGCAGTTCTTC; CDR3: CASSPPGGSYNEQFF
V: TRBV7-9; length: 15; J: TRBJ2-7; size: few; D: TRBD1; DNA: TGTGCCAGCAGCTTACCCGGGACAGGGATTTACGAGCAGTACTTC; CDR3: CASSLPGTGIYEQYF
V: TRBV6-4; length: 14; J: TRBJ1-2; size: NA; D: TRBD1; DNA: TGTGCCAGCAGTGACCCGACAGGGGCTAGTGGCTACACCTTC; CDR3: CASSDPTGASGYTF
V: TRBV13; length: 14; J: TRBJ2-5; size: NA; D: TRBD1; DNA: TGTGCCAGCAGCGCGGGGACAGGGCTCGAGACCCAGTACTTC; CDR3: CASSAGTGLETQYF
V: TRBV29-1; length: 13; J: TRBJ2-1; size: many; D: TRBD1; DNA: TGCAGCGTTGAAGAGACAGGGATAGGAGAGCAGTTCTTC; CDR3: CSVEETGIGEQFF
V: TRBV2; length: 18; J: TRBJ2-3; size: few; D: NA; DNA: TGTGCCAGGTCCAACAGGAAAGGTGGAACCTTGTGGGCAGATACGCAGTATTTT; CDR3: CARSNRKGGTLWADTQYF
V: TRBV13; length: 14; J: TRBJ2-3; size: NA; D: NA; DNA: TGTGCCAGCAGCACCCGCCAAGCACGCGATACGCAGTATTTT; CDR3: CASSTRQARDTQYF
V: TRBV11-2; length: 13; J: TRBJ2-5; size: many; D: NA; DNA: TGTGCCAGCAGCTTAGGTTTCCAAGAGACCCAGTACTTC; CDR3: CASSLGFQETQYF
V: TRBV9; length: 14; J: TRBJ1-1; size: many; D: NA; DNA: TGTGCCAGCAGCCCGGGCGGACCGAACACTGAAGCTTTCTTT; CDR3: CASSPGGPNTEAFF
V: TRBV12-3/TRBV12-4; length: 15; J: TRBJ2-5; size: few; D: NA; DNA: TGTGCCAGCAGTCCCATTACAGGGGGGGAGGAGACCCAGTACTTC; CDR3: CASSPITGGEETQYF
V: TRBV2; length: 15; J: TRBJ2-2; size: NA; D: TRBD1; DNA: TGTGCCAGCACCGAACCCGGACAGGGGGCCGGGGAGCTGTTTTTT; CDR3: CASTEPGQGAGELFF
V: TRBV4-2; length: 22; J: TRBJ2-7; size: few; D: TRBD1; DNA: TGTGCCAGCAGCCCGGTACCCGGGACAGGGGCTGGTGAGAGCGGGAGATCCTACGAGCAGTACTTC; CDR3: CASSPVPGTGAGESGRSYEQYF
V: TRBV21-1; length: 14; J: TRBJ1-1; size: many; D: NA; DNA: TGTGCCAGCGACGAGGAGGTGAGGAACACTGAAGCTTTCTTT; CDR3: CASDEEVRNTEAFF
V: TRBV5-1; length: 14; J: TRBJ2-1; size: many; D: TRBD2; DNA: TGCGCCAGCATGGAGCGGGAGGGATACAATGAGCAGTTCTTC; CDR3: CASMEREGYNEQFF
V: TRBV27; length: 15; J: TRBJ2-3; size: few; D: NA; DNA: TGTGCCATATCCCAGGGGGGGTTTCTCACAGATACGCAGTATTTT; CDR3: CAISQGGFLTDTQYF
V: TRBV12-3/TRBV12-4; length: 15; J: TRBJ2-1; size: few; D: TRBD1; DNA: TGTGCCAGCAGTTCGGGGACAGGGGTTTACAATGAGCAGTTCTTC; CDR3: CASSSGTGVYNEQFF
V: TRBV25-1; length: 13; J: TRBJ1-1; size: few; D: NA; DNA: TGTGCCAGCAGTGATTTCGGGTGGACTGAAGCTTTCTTT; CDR3: CASSDFGWTEAFF
V: TRBV6-2/TRBV6-3; length: 16; J: TRBJ1-4; size: few; D: NA; DNA: TGTGCCAGCAGTTACGGCAGGGACTCGACTAATGAAAAACTGTTTTTT; CDR3: CASSYGRDSTNEKLFF
V: TRBV10-3; length: 13; J: TRBJ1-1; size: few; D: NA; DNA: TGTGCCATCAGTGACAGGTTGAACACTGAAGCTTTCTTT; CDR3: CAISDRLNTEAFF
V: TRBV20-1; length: 14; J: TRBJ1-5; size: many; D: TRBD1; DNA: TGCAGTGCTAAGGGGGCGGCGGAAAATCAGCCCCAGCATTTT; CDR3: CSAKGAAENQPQHF
V: TRBV24-1; length: 17; J: TRBJ2-1; size: few; D: TRBD1; DNA: TGTGCCACCAGCGGAACACCGGGACAGGGGTCCTACAATGAGCAGTTCTTC; CDR3: CATSGTPGQGSYNEQFF
V: TRBV2; length: 17; J: TRBJ2-3; size: NA; D: TRBD2; DNA: TGTGCCAGCAATTCCGCGAGACTAGCGGGAGGTACAGATACGCAGTATTTT; CDR3: CASNSARLAGGTDTQYF
V: TRBV5-6; length: 13; J: TRBJ1-2; size: few; D: NA; DNA: TGTGCCAGCAGCTTGGGGCAGGTAGAGGACTACACCTTC; CDR3: CASSLGQVEDYTF
V: TRBV27; length: 16; J: TRBJ1-1; size: many; D: TRBD1; DNA: TGTGCCAGCAGTTTAAGACAGGGTTCGTGGAACACTGAAGCTTTCTTT; CDR3: CASSLRQGSWNTEAFF
V: TRBV28; length: 16; J: TRBJ2-5; size: few; D: TRBD1; DNA: TGTGCCAGCAGTTTATTTACAGGGGGAATTCAAGAGACCCAGTACTTC; CDR3: CASSLFTGGIQETQYF
V: TRBV5-1; length: 14; J: TRBJ2-3; size: many; D: TRBD1; DNA: TGCGCCAGCAGCAAAAACAGGGGGACAGATACGCAGTATTTT; CDR3: CASSKNRGTDTQYF
V: TRBV29-1; length: 12; J: TRBJ2-5; size: few; D: NA; DNA: TGCAGCGTAGGACAGACGAAAGAGACCCAGTACTTC; CDR3: CSVGQTKETQYF
V: TRBV27; length: 14; J: TRBJ1-1; size: few; D: NA; DNA: TGTGCCAGCAGCCCCCCCCAGCTGAACACTGAAGCTTTCTTT; CDR3: CASSPPQLNTEAFF
V: TRBV4-1; length: 17; J: TRBJ1-4; size: NA; D: NA; DNA: TGCGCCAGCAGCCAAGATTACACCGTCGGGTCGAGTGAAAAACTGTTTTTT; CDR3: CASSQDYTVGSSEKLFF
V: TRBV20-1; length: 13; J: TRBJ2-7; size: few; D: TRBD1; DNA: TGCAGTGCCTTGGGACAGGGCGGCTACGAGCAGTACTTC; CDR3: CSALGQGGYEQYF
V: TRBV11-1; length: 18; J: TRBJ2-5; size: NA; D: NA; DNA: TGTGCCAGCAGCCTAGGCCGGATGCGGGTTGATACCCAAGAGACCCAGTACTTC; CDR3: CASSLGRMRVDTQETQYF
V: TRBV12-3/TRBV12-4; length: 11; J: TRBJ2-7; size: many; D: NA; DNA: TGTGCCAGCAGCCTGGGACTGGCTGTCTCCTTC; CDR3: CASSLGLAVSF
V: TRBV7-6; length: 15; J: TRBJ2-1; size: NA; D: NA; DNA: TGTGCCAGCACCCCGAGCGGAGGGCCAACTAGGGAGCAGTTCTTC; CDR3: CASTPSGGPTREQFF
V: TRBV14; length: 13; J: TRBJ2-5; size: NA; D: NA; DNA: TGTGCCAGCAGCCAAGACTATCGGGGGACCCAGTACTTC; CDR3: CASSQDYRGTQYF
V: TRBV7-9; length: 16; J: TRBJ2-1; size: few; D: TRBD2; DNA: TGTGCCAGCAGCCTCCCCACTAGCGGAAATTACAATGAGCAGTTCTTC; CDR3: CASSLPTSGNYNEQFF
V: TRBV4-1; length: 14; J: TRBJ2-5; size: NA; D: NA; DNA: TGCGCCAGCAGTCGAGAGACTACCCGGGAGACCCAGTACTTC; CDR3: CASSRETTRETQYF
V: TRBV15; length: 14; J: TRBJ2-3; size: NA; D: NA; DNA: TGTGCCACCAGCAGAGAAGGGCTGGCAGATACGCAGTATTTT; CDR3: CATSREGLADTQYF
V: TRBV7-9; length: 14; J: TRBJ2-4; size: NA; D: NA; DNA: TGTGCCAGCAGCCCACAGCAGGAAAAAAACATTCAGTACTTC; CDR3: CASSPQQEKNIQYF
V: TRBV28; length: 14; J: TRBJ1-1; size: few; D: NA; DNA: TGTGCCAGTAGAACCGGGACGGGGAACACTGAAGCTTTCTTT; CDR3: CASRTGTGNTEAFF
V: TRBV6-5; length: 14; J: TRBJ2-1; size: few; D: TRBD2; DNA: TGTGCCAGCAGTTACTCACTAGCGGGATATGAGCAGTTCTTC; CDR3: CASSYSLAGYEQFF
V: TRBV14; length: 17; J: TRBJ2-1; size: few; D: NA; DNA: TGTGCCAGCAGCCCCCTAGGCAGCGCCCTATCCTACAATGAGCAGTTCTTC; CDR3: CASSPLGSALSYNEQFF
V: TRBV28; length: 14; J: TRBJ2-7; size: NA; D: TRBD2; DNA: TGTGCCAGCAGTTTCGGACTAGCGGGAGACGAGCAGTACTTC; CDR3: CASSFGLAGDEQYF
V: TRBV28; length: 18; J: TRBJ2-2; size: many; D: NA; DNA: TGTGCCAGCAGTTTCCCCTTCTTGGGCGGGCCTCACACCGGGGAGCTGTTTTTT; CDR3: CASSFPFLGGPHTGELFF
V: TRBV9; length: 15; J: TRBJ2-7; size: few; D: TRBD1; DNA: TGTGCCAGCAGCGCTTCGGGACAGCGAACCTACGAGCAGTACTTC; CDR3: CASSASGQRTYEQYF
V: TRBV29-1; length: 15; J: TRBJ2-1; size: many; D: TRBD2; DNA: TGCAGCGTTGAGTGGCCTCAGCGGGAGGGCCATGAGCAGTTCTTC; CDR3: CSVEWPQREGHEQFF
V: TRBV6-5; length: 14; J: TRBJ1-2; size: NA; D: NA; DNA: TGTGCCAGCAGTTCAACCTCAGCTAACTATGGCTACACCTTC; CDR3: CASSSTSANYGYTF
V: TRBV6-2/TRBV6-3; length: 15; J: TRBJ2-2; size: many; D: NA; DNA: TGTGCCAGCAGTACAGGGACGCGGAGCACCGGGGAGCTGTTTTTT; CDR3: CASSTGTRSTGELFF
V: TRBV5-5; length: 13; J: TRBJ2-3; size: few; D: NA; DNA: TGTGCCAGCAGCTCACTACTAGGAGATACGCAGTATTTT; CDR3: CASSSLLGDTQYF
V: TRBV29-1; length: 11; J: TRBJ2-7; size: many; D: TRBD1; DNA: TGCAGCGTCTGGACAGGGGGGGAGCAGTACTTC; CDR3: CSVWTGGEQYF